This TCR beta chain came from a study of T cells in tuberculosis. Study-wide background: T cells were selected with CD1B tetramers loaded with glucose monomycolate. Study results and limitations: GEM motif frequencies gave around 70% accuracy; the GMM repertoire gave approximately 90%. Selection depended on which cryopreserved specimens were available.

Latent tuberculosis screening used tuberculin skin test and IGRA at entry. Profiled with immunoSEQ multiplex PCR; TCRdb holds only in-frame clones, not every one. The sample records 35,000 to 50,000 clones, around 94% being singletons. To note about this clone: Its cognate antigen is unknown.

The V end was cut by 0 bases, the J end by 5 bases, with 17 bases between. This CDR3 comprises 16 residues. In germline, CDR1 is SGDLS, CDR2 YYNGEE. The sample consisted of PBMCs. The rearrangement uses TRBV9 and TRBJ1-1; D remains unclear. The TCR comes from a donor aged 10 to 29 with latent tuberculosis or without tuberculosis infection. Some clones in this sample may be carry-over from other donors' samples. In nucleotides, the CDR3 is TGTGCCAGCAGCGTAGACGATAACGGAGAGGGTACTGAAGCTTTCTTT. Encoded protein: CASSVDDNGEGTEAFF.